These 32 T cell receptor beta chains share one sample of origin, sequenced in a study of T cells in tuberculosis. Some clones are missing from TCRdb's copy, which holds only in-frame ones; the method was immunoSEQ multiplex PCR. The table lists under 50,000 clones, roughly 95% of them singletons. Indicated time point: new active TB diagnosis, blood taken before or within 7 days of starting treatment. The sequencing used PBMCs, collected at tuberculosis diagnosis. The receptors were gathered from an adult with tuberculosis.

The V gene is TRBV4-1, the J gene TRBJ1-5; no firm D call. Germline CDR1 is MGHRA and CDR2 is YSYEKL. Trimming pared 0 bases from V and 4 bases from J, leaving 10 bases between. The CDR3 covers 15 residues. The CDR3 sequence: CASSQDRYGNQPQHF. The CDR3 bases are TGCGCCAGCAGCCAAGATCGGTACGGGAATCAGCCCCAGCATTTT.

The rearrangement links TRBV4-1 to TRBJ2-3, with D tentatively TRBD2 (6 bases). Germline CDR1 is MGHRA and CDR2 is YSYEKL. This CDR3 is 14 amino acids long. Trimming cost V 4 bases and J 1 base, with 9 bases left between them. For the CDR3, the DNA is TGCGCCAGCAGCCCCCCTAGCGGCACAGATACGCAGTATTTT. Translated, it gives CASSPPSGTDTQYF.

The chain joins TRBV6-4 to TRBJ2-1; D is perhaps TRBD2 (7 bases). CDR3 length equals 15 residues. Trimming left V 6 bases short and J 8 bases short, with 20 bases between. Germline V gives CDR1 MRHNA, CDR2 SNTAGT. CDR3 sequence (DNA): TGTGCCAGCAGCTTTAGGGGGGGCGCTGGCTATGAGCAGTTCTTC. Protein product: CASSFRGGAGYEQFF.

This sequence joins TRBV28 and TRBJ1-2; TRBD1 might be the D (5 bases). The CDR3 runs 14 residues. V dropped 10 bases and J dropped 1 base, with 16 bases sitting between them. Germline CDR1 and CDR2: MDHEN and SYDVKM. CDR3 residues: CATRGQESNYGYTF. CDR3 DNA: TGTGCCACTAGGGGCCAGGAAAGTAACTATGGCTACACCTTC.

This clone occurred once. V usage is TRBV18 and J usage is TRBJ2-3; 10 positions match TRBD2. The CDR3 is 18 amino acids. The J segment lost 0 bases and the V segment lost 6 bases, leaving 12 bases of the junction unmatched. Per the germline V gene, CDR1 is KGHSH and CDR2 is LQKENI. The CDR3 sequence: CASSPIGGSGGSTDTQYF. CDR3 in DNA: TGTGCCAGCTCCCCTATCGGTGGTAGCGGGGGGAGCACAGATACGCAGTATTTT.

J is TRBJ2-5 and V is TRBV11-2; weak D call: TRBD2 (6 bases). This CDR3 is 15 amino acids long. Deletions cut 5 bases from V and 4 bases from J, with 17 bases between. Germline CDR1 is SGHAT and CDR2 is FQNNGV. The CDR3 DNA sequence: TGTGCCAGCAGCCCCCGTGGTAGCGGCAGAGAGACCCAGTACTTC. This sequence encodes CASSPRGSGRETQYF.

This chain connects TRBV5-5 to TRBJ2-7; TRBD1 aligns across 12 bases. From germline, CDR1 is SGHKS and CDR2 YYEKEE (reference sequence). The CDR3 is 16 amino acids. The V gene end was trimmed by 1 base and the J gene end by 6 bases; junction bases not matched to a gene: 8. This CDR3 reads CASSLYMGQGALEQYF. The CDR3 nucleotides are TGTGCCAGCAGCTTGTATATGGGACAGGGGGCACTCGAGCAGTACTTC. The variable domain in full, with the rest retrieved from reference TRBV5-5 and TRBJ2-7, is DAGVTQSPTHLIKTRGQQVTLRCSPISGHKSVSWYQQVLGQGPQFIFQYYEKEERGRGNFPDRFSARQFPNYSSELNVNALLLGDSALYLCASSLYMGQGALEQYFGPGTRLTVT.

This clone was found once. This chain links TRBV2 with TRBJ1-1; D is uncertain. CDR3 length: 14 residues. Trimming took off 3 bases at V and 5 bases at J, with 13 bases between the two ends. Germline CDR1 is SNHLY and CDR2 is FYNNEI. CDR3 sequence (DNA): TGTGCCAGCAGTGAGCCAGGTCGAAGGACTGAAGCTTTCTTT. This translates into CASSEPGRRTEAFF.

This chain links TRBV29-1 with TRBJ1-5; maybe TRBD1 (6 bases). The ends were cut back, 4 bases at V and 6 bases at J, with 10 bases in the middle. CDR1 and CDR2 from the germline V gene are SQVTM and ANQGSEA. There are 12 residues in the CDR3. The CDR3 reads CSVGQVGQPQHF. The DNA of the CDR3 is TGCAGCGTTGGACAGGTTGGTCAGCCCCAGCATTTT.

CDR3 sequence reads: CASSSRTGASYEQYF. The CDR3 coding sequence is TGTGCCAGCAGTTCCAGGACAGGGGCTAGCTACGAGCAGTACTTC. The rearrangement uses TRBV6-5 and TRBJ2-5; 9 nucleotides line up with TRBD1. The DNA end lines up better with TRBJ2-7; the J call may be wrong. Germline V gene sequence: CDR1 MNHEY, CDR2 SVGAGI. This CDR3 spans 15 amino acids.

The V and J genes are TRBV2 and TRBJ2-5, with D hard to call. Germline CDR1 is SNHLY and CDR2 is FYNNEI. V lost 10 bases to trimming and J lost 0 bases, with 18 bases between them. The CDR3 contains 15 residues. The CDR3, as DNA: TGTGCCACCAAGAAGACCGGGTCGTACCAAGAGACCCAGTACTTC. It specifies CATKKTGSYQETQYF.

The rearrangement joins TRBV10-3 to TRBJ1-6; a weak D match, TRBD1 (6 bases). The CDR3 spans 13 residues. The V and J ends lost 5 bases and 18 bases respectively, with 20 bases between them. CDR1 and CDR2 from the germline V gene are ENHRY and SYGVKD. The CDR3 sequence is CAISPESQGRAHF. The CDR3 DNA is TGTGCCATCAGTCCAGAATCACAGGGAAGGGCCCACTTT.

V gene TRBV6-5 combines with J gene TRBJ1-2; tentatively, D is TRBD1 (6 bases). Germline assignment: CDR1 MNHEY and CDR2 SVGAGI. The CDR3 sequence is 14 residues long. The V end was cut by 0 bases, the J end by 4 bases, with 9 bases between. CDR3 protein: CASSYSGQSYGYTF. CDR3 DNA: TGTGCCAGCAGTTACTCCGGACAGAGCTATGGCTACACCTTC.

The V gene is TRBV20-1, the J gene TRBJ2-5, with D possibly TRBD1 on 6 matching bases. The CDR3 consists of 11 residues. V was trimmed by 5 bases and J by 3 bases, leaving 7 bases between them. Germline CDR1 and CDR2: DFQATT and SNEGSKA (reference sequence). The CDR3 DNA is TGCAGTGCTCAGGGGAAAGAGACCCAGTACTTC. It encodes CSAQGKETQYF.

The V and J genes are TRBV4-3 and TRBJ2-3; 9 nucleotides agree with TRBD2. The CDR3 spans 17 residues. Germline V gene sequence: CDR1 LGHNA, CDR2 YSLEER. Trimming at V came to 0 bases and at J to 2 bases, leaving 6 bases not matched to a gene. The CDR3 coding sequence is TGCGCCAGCAGCCAAGATTTGAGCGGGGGGACCACAGATACGCAGTATTTT. This translates into CASSQDLSGGTTDTQYF.

V is TRBV5-8 and J is TRBJ2-7; D may be TRBD1 (6 bases). The CDR3 length is 12 residues. CDR1 and CDR2 from the germline V gene are SGHTS and YDEGEE. The V end was cut by 0 bases, the J end by 5 bases, with 6 bases between. This CDR3 is CASSLDRDEQYF. For the CDR3, the DNA is TGTGCCAGCAGCTTGGACAGGGACGAGCAGTACTTC.

The chain combines TRBV28 with TRBJ1-4, with unresolved D. The V end was cut by 8 bases, the J end by 2 bases, with 9 bases between. Germline CDR1 and CDR2: MDHEN and SYDVKM. There are 13 residues in the CDR3. Here the CDR3 DNA reads TGTGCCAGCGAGAGTTTGACTAATGAAAAACTGTTTTTT. Amino acid sequence: CASESLTNEKLFF.

The gene calls are TRBV9 and TRBJ2-5, with TRBD1 identical over 8 bases. J lost 4 bases, V lost 4 bases, and 6 bases had no gene match. The CDR3 is 14 residues long. Germline loops: CDR1 SGDLS, CDR2 YYNGEE. The CDR3: CASSPRTGRETQYF. The CDR3 DNA reads as TGTGCCAGCAGCCCACGGACAGGGCGAGAGACCCAGTACTTC.

The chain joins TRBV2 to TRBJ1-5; a possible D gene is TRBD1 (6 bases). Germline V gene lookup returns CDR1 SNHLY and CDR2 FYNNEI. Trimming left V 6 bases short and J 6 bases short, with 15 bases between. There are 14 residues in the CDR3. This CDR3 is CASRGGGGSQPQHF. The CDR3 coding sequence is TGTGCCAGCAGGGGCGGGGGGGGCAGTCAGCCCCAGCATTTT.

This clone appeared a few times. The V call is TRBV6-6, the J call TRBJ1-1, with TRBD1 identical over 8 bases. The germline V gene encodes CDR1 MNHNY and CDR2 SVGAGI (reference sequence). V dropped 2 bases and J dropped 4; count of bases not matched to a gene: 0. The CDR3 has 13 amino acids. CDR3 residues: CASSYGQGTEAFF. In DNA form, the CDR3 reads TGTGCCAGCAGTTACGGACAGGGCACTGAAGCTTTCTTT.

The table lists this clone with a count of one. The chain combines TRBV28 with TRBJ2-2; the D is unclear. The CDR3 loop spans 13 amino acids. Trimming shortened V by 7 bases and J by 4 bases, and 10 bases separated the two germline ends. Germline V gene sequence: CDR1 MDHEN, CDR2 SYDVKM. The CDR3, as DNA: TGTGCCAGCATTAGGAGCGTCACCGGGGAGCTGTTTTTT. The encoded protein is CASIRSVTGELFF.

The chain is built from TRBV2 and TRBJ1-4, with D uncertain. There are 11 residues in the CDR3. Trimming left V 6 bases short and J 7 bases short, with 6 bases between. CDR1 and CDR2 (germline): SNHLY, FYNNEI. CDR3 bases: TGTGCCAGCAGCTCTTCTGAAAAACTGTTTTTT. Translated: CASSSSEKLFF.

The chain has TRBV12-5 and TRBJ2-3, with D tentatively TRBD2 (6 bases). The V end was cut by 9 bases, the J end by 3 bases, with 16 bases between. The CDR3 has 14 residues. Germline V gene sequence: CDR1 LGHNT, CDR2 FRNRAP. Here the CDR3 reads CASTAWGETDTQYF. As DNA, the CDR3 is TGTGCTAGCACGGCGTGGGGGGAGACAGATACGCAGTATTTT.

V gene TRBV5-1 combines with J gene TRBJ2-2; tentative D call: TRBD2 (7 bases). V was shortened by 4 bases and J by 6 bases, with 19 bases between the two germline ends. In germline, CDR1 is SGHRS, CDR2 YFSETQ. This CDR3 spans 16 amino acids. CDR3 protein: CASSLLSGGRAGELFF. CDR3 DNA sequence: TGCGCCAGCAGCCTGCTATCGGGGGGCCGAGCCGGGGAGCTGTTTTTT.

The chain combines TRBV10-3 with TRBJ1-2; 7 nucleotides align to TRBD1. Germline CDR1 ENHRY, CDR2 SYGVKD. The CDR3 loop spans 14 amino acids. V was clipped by 4 bases and J by 4 bases; unmatched bases: 6. Here the CDR3 reads CAISGDSRVYGYTF. CDR3 DNA sequence: TGTGCCATCAGTGGGGACAGCAGAGTCTATGGCTACACCTTC.

The CDR3 here is CASSEDQGAWYEQYF. The CDR3 nucleotides are TGTGCCAGCAGTGAAGACCAGGGGGCTTGGTACGAGCAGTACTTC. The chain has TRBV6-1 and TRBJ2-7; 8 bases align to TRBD1. The trim removed 1 base at V and 4 bases at J, leaving 6 bases unmatched. CDR3 length: 15 residues. The germline CDR1 and CDR2 sequences are MNHNS and SASEGT.

This sequence joins TRBV9 and TRBJ1-5; D possibly corresponds to TRBD1 (6 bases). Trimming took off 2 bases at V and 0 bases at J, with 9 bases between the two ends. Germline V gene sequence: CDR1 SGDLS, CDR2 YYNGEE. This CDR3 is 15 amino acids long. This CDR3 reads CASSVGGLSNQPQHF. The CDR3 nucleotides read TGTGCCAGCAGCGTCGGGGGGCTTAGCAATCAGCCCCAGCATTTT.

This chain connects TRBV2 to TRBJ1-2; D gene unclear. The CDR3 sequence is 12 residues long. Trimming took off 3 bases at V and 4 bases at J, with 6 bases between the two ends. Germline CDR1 and CDR2: SNHLY and FYNNEI. The CDR3 bases are TGTGCCAGCAGTGACAGGTTCTATGGCTACACCTTC. Its protein is CASSDRFYGYTF.

The chain uses TRBV14 and TRBJ2-2; 8 positions agree with TRBD1. The CDR3 length is 13 residues. CDR1 and CDR2 from the germline V gene are SGHDN and FVKESK. V was clipped by 6 bases and J by 6 bases; unmatched bases: 3. Written as DNA, the CDR3 is TGTGCCAGCAGTCGGACAGGGCCCGGGGAGCTGTTTTTT. Its translation is CASSRTGPGELFF.

V is TRBV11-2 and J is TRBJ1-6; D call uncertain. The V gene's germline CDR1 is SGHAT and CDR2 FQNNGV. This CDR3 spans 13 amino acids. Trimming removed 1 base from V and 7 bases from J, with 5 bases in between. CDR3 nucleotides: TGTGCCAGCAGCTTAGGAGGGAATTCACCCCTCCACTTT. The encoded protein is CASSLGGNSPLHF. Full variable domain (rest looked up from reference TRBV11-2 and TRBJ1-6): EAGVAQSPRYKIIEKRQSVAFWCNPISGHATLYWYQQILGQGPKLLIQFQNNGVVDDSQLPKDRFSAERLKGVDSTLKIQPAKLEDSAVYLCASSLGGNSPLHFGNGTRLTVT.

The chain links TRBV10-3 to TRBJ1-5; perhaps TRBD1 as D (6 bases). Germline V gene lookup returns CDR1 ENHRY and CDR2 SYGVKD. The CDR3 spans 14 residues. Trimming took 6 bases from V and 3 from J, leaving 12 bases between them. In DNA form, the CDR3 reads TGTGCCATCAGCCCCGGACAGAACAATCAGCCCCAGCATTTT. This encodes CAISPGQNNQPQHF.

The chain recombines TRBV7-2 with TRBJ2-3, with 10 bases aligning to TRBD2. V was clipped by 5 bases and J by 8 bases; unmatched bases: 10. Germline CDR1 is SGHTA and CDR2 is FQGNSA. The CDR3 sequence is 15 residues long. The CDR3 loop reads CASSELAGPSSTQYF. The CDR3 DNA reads TGTGCCAGCAGCGAACTAGCGGGGCCTAGCAGTACGCAGTATTTT.